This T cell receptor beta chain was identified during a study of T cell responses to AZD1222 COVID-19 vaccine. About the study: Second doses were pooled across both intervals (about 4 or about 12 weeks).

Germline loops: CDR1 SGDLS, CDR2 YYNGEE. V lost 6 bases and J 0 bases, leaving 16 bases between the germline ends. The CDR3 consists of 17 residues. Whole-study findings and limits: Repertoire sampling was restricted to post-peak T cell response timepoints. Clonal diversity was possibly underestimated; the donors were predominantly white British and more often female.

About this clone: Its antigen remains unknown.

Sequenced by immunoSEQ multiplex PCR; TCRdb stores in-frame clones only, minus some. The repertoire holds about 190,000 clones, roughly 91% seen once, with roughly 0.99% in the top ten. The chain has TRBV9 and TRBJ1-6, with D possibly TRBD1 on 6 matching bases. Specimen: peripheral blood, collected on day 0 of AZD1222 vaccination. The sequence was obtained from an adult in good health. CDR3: CASNHDGGPSYNSPLHF. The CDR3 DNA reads TGTGCCAGCAATCACGATGGGGGCCCCTCCTATAATTCACCCCTCCACTTT.